The 27 T cell receptor beta chains below come from one sample, sequenced in a study of blood T cell repertoires in COVID-19. Profiled with immunoSEQ multiplex PCR; TCRdb holds only in-frame clones, not every one. The table has approximately 69,000 clones, 82% seen once. The sample was peripheral blood. The receptors originated from an elderly woman with acute or convalescent COVID-19.

The chain links TRBV19 to TRBJ1-4, with 7 bases fitting TRBD1. The length of the CDR3 is 14 residues. V shed 6 bases and J 3 bases; nucleotides not matched to a gene: 4. Per the germline V gene, CDR1 is LNHDA and CDR2 is SQIVND (reference sequence). Here the CDR3 reads CASSRDSPNEKLFF. CDR3 nucleotides: TGTGCCAGTAGCAGGGACAGCCCTAATGAAAAACTGTTTTTT.

V is TRBV6-2 or TRBV6-3 and J is TRBJ2-3, with a weak D call TRBD1 (5 bases). CDR3 length: 15 residues. Germline CDR1 MNHEY, CDR2 SVGEGT. The V and J ends lost 5 bases and 4 bases respectively, with 16 bases between them. The CDR3, as DNA: TGTGCCAGCAGTCCCCAGGGTAGCCGGGCAGATACGCAGTATTTT. Protein: CASSPQGSRADTQYF.

The DNA of the CDR3 is TGTGCCAGCAGCATACGGGACAGGGATTTCGATGAGCAGTTCTTC. This translates into CASSIRDRDFDEQFF. The chain joins TRBV7-8 to TRBJ2-1, with TRBD1 identical over 9 bases. Trimming cost V 5 bases and J 8 bases; bases outside gene matches: 10. The CDR3 contains 15 residues. In germline, CDR1 is SGHVS, CDR2 FQNEAQ. Using reference TRBV7-8 and TRBJ2-1 for the parts outside the CDR3, the full variable domain is GAGVSQSPRYKVAKRGQDVALRCDPISGHVSLFWYQQALGQGPEFLTYFQNEAQLDKSGLPSDRFFAERPEGSVSTLKIQRTQQEDSAVYLCASSIRDRDFDEQFFGPGTRLTVL.

In its sample, this clone was seen once. The chain recombines TRBV5-1 with TRBJ2-7; D might be TRBD2 (5 bases). V lost 0 bases to trimming and J lost 4 bases, with 5 bases between them. The CDR3 totals 12 residues. Per the germline V gene, CDR1 is SGHRS and CDR2 is YFSETQ. The CDR3: CASSLGGYEQYF. The CDR3 nucleotides are TGCGCCAGCAGCTTGGGAGGGTACGAGCAGTACTTC.

This clone has more than one count but fewer than ten. The J gene is TRBJ2-1, the V gene TRBV19; no reliable D call. The CDR3 sequence is 15 residues long. V lost 0 bases to trimming and J lost 0 bases, with 6 bases between them. Germline V gene data show CDR1 as LNHDA and CDR2 as SQIVND (reference sequence). CDR3 in amino acids: CASSIETSSYNEQFF. The CDR3 DNA follows: TGTGCCAGTAGTATAGAAACGAGCTCCTACAATGAGCAGTTCTTC.

This clone was counted a few times. The chain is built from TRBV5-4 and TRBJ2-7, with 9 bases lining up with TRBD2. With 0 bases clipped from V and 2 bases from J, the junction kept 6 bases outside the gene matches. Germline CDR1 and CDR2: SGHNT and YYREEE (reference sequence). The CDR3 length is 16 residues. CDR3 DNA: TGTGCCAGCAGCTTGGAACGCGGGAGGGTTACCTACGAGCAGTACTTC. Amino acid sequence: CASSLERGRVTYEQYF.

The J gene is TRBJ2-3, the V gene TRBV19, with a weak D call TRBD2 (6 bases). Trimming took off 8 bases at V and 1 base at J, with 13 bases between the two ends. The CDR3 runs 14 residues. CDR1 and CDR2 (germline): LNHDA, SQIVND (reference sequence). Written as DNA, the CDR3 is TGTGCCAGTTCTCCGGGACTTCGCACAGATACGCAGTATTTT. Encoded protein: CASSPGLRTDTQYF.

The chain joins TRBV11-2 to TRBJ2-1; 10 bases align to TRBD2. The V segment lost 0 bases and the J segment 7 bases; nucleotides outside the gene matches: 9. CDR3 length equals 17 residues. The germline gives CDR1 SGHAT, CDR2 FQNNGV. CDR3 sequence reads: CASSLDGSGRGGNEQFF. CDR3 DNA sequence: TGTGCCAGCAGCTTAGATGGCAGCGGGAGGGGGGGAAATGAGCAGTTCTTC.

In regard to this clone: The same CDR3 can be traced to other DNA sequences in this sample. The V call is TRBV24-1, the J call TRBJ1-2; TRBD1 matches at 9 bases. V was clipped by 6 bases and J by 2 bases; unmatched bases: 3. This CDR3 has 14 residues. Per germline, CDR1 KGHDR and CDR2 SFDVKD. CDR3 residues: CATSTGGANYGYTF. In DNA, the CDR3 is TGTGCCACCAGTACAGGGGGCGCGAACTATGGCTACACCTTC.

The chain joins TRBV4-2 to TRBJ2-5; 9 bases fit TRBD2. Looked up from germline, CDR1 is LGHNA and CDR2 is YNFKEQ. V shed 1 base, J shed 7 bases, and the junction held 13 bases outside the gene matches. The CDR3 consists of 17 residues. The chain's CDR3 is CASSQGFRAGGGGTQYF. The CDR3 nucleotides read TGTGCCAGCAGCCAAGGTTTCAGGGCGGGAGGGGGTGGGACCCAGTACTTC.

V gene TRBV27 combines with J gene TRBJ2-1; 8 positions agree with TRBD2. From germline, CDR1 is MNHEY and CDR2 SMNVEV (reference sequence). CDR3 length equals 17 residues. J gave up 3 bases and V 0 bases, and 7 bases lay outside the gene matches. CDR3 coding DNA: TGTGCCAGCAGTTTATCGAGAACTAGCGGTAGCTACAATGAGCAGTTCTTC. The encoded protein is CASSLSRTSGSYNEQFF.

This chain links TRBV3-1 (or the pseudogene TRBV3-2) with TRBJ2-1; 9 nucleotides line up with TRBD1. The CDR3 is 18 residues long. V was pared by 4 bases and J by 7 bases, with 17 bases of the junction left unmatched. From germline, CDR1 is LGHDT and CDR2 YNNKEL (reference sequence). For the CDR3, the DNA is TGTGCCAGCAGCCCCAGGGCCGTTGGAACAGGGGGCGGGAATGAGCAGTTCTTC. As protein: CASSPRAVGTGGGNEQFF.

This sequence joins TRBV4-1 and TRBJ2-2; 7 nucleotides align to TRBD2. CDR3 size: 13 residues. Germline CDR1 MGHRA, CDR2 YSYEKL. J lost 6 bases, V lost 6 bases, and 4 bases had no gene match. The DNA for the CDR3 is TGCGCCAGCAGTTCTCTAGCGGCCGGGGAGCTGTTTTTT. The encoded protein is CASSSLAAGELFF.

This clone was detected only once. This rearrangement joins TRBV10-2 to TRBJ1-2; 7 bases are shared with TRBD1. V was pared by 2 bases and J by 2 bases, with 14 bases of the junction left unmatched. Germline-derived CDR1 and CDR2 are WSHSY and SAAADI. This CDR3 spans 18 amino acids. The CDR3 here is CASSEVVGSGQSNYGYTF. For the CDR3, the DNA is TGCGCCAGCAGTGAGGTTGTTGGCTCGGGACAGTCGAACTATGGCTACACCTTC.

The chain joins TRBV20-1 to TRBJ2-5, with 11 bases fitting TRBD2. The germline gives CDR1 DFQATT, CDR2 SNEGSKA (reference sequence). CDR3 length: 15 amino acids. Losses at the gene ends were 3 bases for V and 4 bases for J; bases not matched to a gene: 7. In DNA form, the CDR3 reads TGCAGTGCTAGTGGTATTAGCGGGAGGGGAGAGACCCAGTACTTC. It specifies CSASGISGRGETQYF.

J is TRBJ2-1 and V is TRBV7-2; 9 positions agree with TRBD2. CDR3 length: 16 amino acids. The germline V gene encodes CDR1 SGHTA and CDR2 FQGNSA. V gave up 0 bases and J gave up 5 bases; unmatched junction bases: 5. The CDR3 nucleotides read TGTGCCAGCAGCTTAGCTAGCGGGAGATCCGACAATGAGCAGTTCTTC. It encodes CASSLASGRSDNEQFF.

About this clone: A much larger clone lies one base from this, so it may be a read error. CDR3 in amino acids: CASSLGTSGSYEQYF. CDR3 nucleotide sequence: TGTGCCAGCAGCTTGGGGACTAGCGGGAGCTACGAGCAGTACTTC. The chain joins TRBV5-5 to TRBJ2-7; the match to TRBD2 covers 13 bases. V lost 0 bases, J lost 3 bases, and 0 bases stayed unmatched. This CDR3 region has 15 residues. CDR1 and CDR2 (germline): SGHKS, YYEKEE (reference sequence).

This rearrangement joins TRBV11-2 to TRBJ2-1; 7 bases agree with TRBD2. This CDR3 spans 15 amino acids. Per the germline V gene, CDR1 is SGHAT and CDR2 is FQNNGV. J lost 3 bases, V lost 6 bases, and 8 bases had no gene match. The CDR3 nucleotides read TGTGCCAGCAGTTTGGAGCGGGGAAACTACAATGAGCAGTTCTTC. Translating it yields CASSLERGNYNEQFF.

The chain couples TRBV5-1 to TRBJ2-1, with TRBD2 matching 9 bases. CDR1 and CDR2 from the germline V gene are SGHRS and YFSETQ. There are 15 residues in the CDR3. The V and J ends lost 1 base and 7 bases, in that order; junction bases with no gene match: 6. The CDR3 DNA follows: TGCGCCAGCAGCTTGCCTAGCGGGATTTATAATGAGCAGTTCTTC. It yields the protein CASSLPSGIYNEQFF.

The rearrangement joins TRBV7-9 to TRBJ2-3; the D is unclear. CDR3 length: 14 residues. Trimming left V 2 bases short and J 4 bases short, with 10 bases between. Per the germline V gene, CDR1 is SEHNR and CDR2 is FQNEAQ (reference sequence). The CDR3 region is CASSLSPVPDTQYF. The CDR3 bases are TGTGCCAGCAGCTTATCCCCAGTCCCAGATACGCAGTATTTT.

The chain joins TRBV5-8 to TRBJ2-2; the match to TRBD2 covers 11 bases. The CDR3 has 18 amino acids. Germline-derived CDR1 and CDR2 are SGHTS and YDEGEE. Trimming removed 1 base from V and 1 base from J; junction bases left unmatched: 6. This CDR3 reads CASSLLTLAGGNTGELFF. The CDR3 DNA reads TGTGCCAGCAGCTTGCTGACGCTAGCGGGAGGGAACACCGGGGAGCTGTTTTTT.

The gene calls are TRBV28 and TRBJ1-4; 7 bases map to TRBD1. The CDR3 has 15 amino acids. Germline CDR1 MDHEN, CDR2 SYDVKM. Trimming cost V 3 bases and J 8 bases; bases outside gene matches: 9. The CDR3 spells CASSLETGAREKLFF. CDR3 sequence (DNA): TGTGCCAGCAGTTTGGAAACAGGGGCCCGGGAAAAACTGTTTTTT.

The sample holds one count of this clone. This chain joins TRBV11-2 and TRBJ2-7, with TRBD1 matching over 7 bases. This CDR3 is 12 amino acids long. The J segment lost 9 bases and the V segment lost 1 base, leaving 3 bases of the junction unmatched. In germline, CDR1 is SGHAT, CDR2 FQNNGV. In nucleotides, the CDR3 is TGTGCCAGCAGCTTAGCTGGGACAGCGCAGTACTTC. Protein product: CASSLAGTAQYF.

The V call is TRBV18, the J call TRBJ1-2, with a tentative D call TRBD1 (5 bases). The CDR3 loop spans 14 amino acids. Germline lookup yields CDR1 KGHSH and CDR2 LQKENI. V lost 3 bases to trimming and J lost 2 bases, with 10 bases between them. In nucleotides, the CDR3 is TGTGCCAGCTCACCTCTGACAGCCAACTATGGCTACACCTTC. This sequence encodes CASSPLTANYGYTF.

This clone has only one observation. The J gene is TRBJ2-1, the V gene TRBV7-9, with TRBD2 matching 11 bases. The CDR3 is made up of 19 amino acids. The germline V gene has CDR1 SEHNR and CDR2 FQNEAQ (reference sequence). V lost 5 bases and J lost 3; bases outside the gene matches: 15. The CDR3 region is CASSPTRGLAVKVYNEQFF. The CDR3 DNA follows: TGTGCCAGCAGCCCAACGAGGGGACTAGCGGTAAAAGTCTACAATGAGCAGTTCTTC.

J is TRBJ1-2 and V is TRBV7-6, with a weak D call TRBD1 (6 bases). Trimming shortened V by 4 bases and J by 1 base, and 19 bases separated the two germline ends. Germline V gives CDR1 SGHVS, CDR2 FNYEAQ. CDR3 length: 17 amino acids. DNA for the CDR3: TGTGCCAGCAGCTCAAGCTCCCGGGACAAGTTTAACTATGGCTACACCTTC. Its protein is CASSSSSRDKFNYGYTF.

This clone appeared a single time. The genes are TRBV1 and TRBJ2-2; the table's TRBD2 call for D was not verified on the DNA. TRBV1 is classified as a pseudogene. The CDR3 consists of 15 residues. The CDR3 DNA reads as TGCACCAGGAGGGCAGGAGGGAATTACACCGGGGAGCTGTTTTTT. Encoded protein: CTRRAGGNYTGELFF.